The sequence of this TCR beta chain was determined in a study of control samples from healthy donors and cancer patients. Germline CDR1 GTSNPN, CDR2 SVGIG (reference sequence). This CDR3 spans 13 amino acids. Deletions cut 3 bases from V and 12 bases from J, with 18 bases between. TCRdb keeps only in-frame clones here, not all; method: immunoSEQ multiplex PCR. The table lists approximately 90,000 clones, 85% of them singletons. The receptor was derived from a man aged 30 to 39 in good health. The sequenced material came from blood. The genes are TRBV30 and TRBJ2-1; a possible D gene is TRBD1 (6 bases). The CDR3 loop is CAWSAGQRMRQFF. The DNA for the CDR3 is TGTGCCTGGAGCGCAGGACAGAGAATGAGGCAGTTCTTC.